This TCR beta chain was retrieved from a study of CD8 T cells in ankylosing spondylitis. V was shortened by 2 bases and J by 4 bases, with 24 bases between the two germline ends. This CDR3 region has 19 residues. Germline-derived CDR1 and CDR2 are MNHEY and SMNVEV (reference sequence). Ten or more counts support this clonotype. The antigen is undetermined. Library preparation for TCR beta used quantitative 5'-RACE with molecular barcodes. TCRdb processed the 5' RACE reads anew with MiXCR; each CDR3 protein has one entry. The repertoire includes around 88,000 distinct CDR3 sequences, 8.8% of them detected once, and roughly 5.5% sits in the top ten. Points from the study as a whole: Seemingly distinctive of ankylosing spondylitis blood was a TCR beta motif formed by eight highly homologous variants. Both synovial fluid and blood in reactive arthritis had previously been reported to carry some motif variants.

The chain combines TRBV27 with TRBJ2-1; weak D call: TRBD2 (7 bases). This sequence was found in a male donor with ankylosing spondylitis or in good health (not recorded which). The sample was blood, either unsorted or a sorted T cell fraction (not recorded which). The CDR3 sequence is CASSLTVLTMGGRYNEQFF. For the CDR3, the DNA is TGTGCCAGCAGTTTAACTGTTCTGACAATGGGGGGGCGATACAATGAGCAGTTCTTC.